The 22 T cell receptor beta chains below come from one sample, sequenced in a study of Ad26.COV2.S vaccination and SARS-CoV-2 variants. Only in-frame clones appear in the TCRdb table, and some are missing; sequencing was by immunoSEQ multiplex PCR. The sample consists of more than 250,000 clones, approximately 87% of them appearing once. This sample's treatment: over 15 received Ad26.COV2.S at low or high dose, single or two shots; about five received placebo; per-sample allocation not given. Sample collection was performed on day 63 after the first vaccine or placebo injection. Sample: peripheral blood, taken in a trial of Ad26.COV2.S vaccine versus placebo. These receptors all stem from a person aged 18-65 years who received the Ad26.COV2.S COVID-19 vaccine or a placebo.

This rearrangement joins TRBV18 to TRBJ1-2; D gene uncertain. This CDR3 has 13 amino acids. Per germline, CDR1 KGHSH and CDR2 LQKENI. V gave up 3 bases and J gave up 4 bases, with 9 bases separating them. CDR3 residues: CASSPDAFYGYTF. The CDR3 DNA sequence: TGTGCCAGCTCACCCGACGCCTTCTATGGCTACACCTTC.

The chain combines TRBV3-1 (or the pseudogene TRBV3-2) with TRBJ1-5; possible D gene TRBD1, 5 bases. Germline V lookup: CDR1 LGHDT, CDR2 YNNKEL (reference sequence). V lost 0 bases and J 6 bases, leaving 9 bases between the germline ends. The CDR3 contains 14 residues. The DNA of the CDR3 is TGTGCCAGCAGCCAAGATGGGCAGGGTCAGCCCCAGCATTTT. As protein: CASSQDGQGQPQHF.

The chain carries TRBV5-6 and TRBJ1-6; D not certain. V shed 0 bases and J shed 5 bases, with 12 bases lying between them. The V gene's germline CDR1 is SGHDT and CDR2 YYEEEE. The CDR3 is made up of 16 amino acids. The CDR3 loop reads CASSLDNSQNNSPLHF. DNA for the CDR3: TGTGCCAGCAGCTTGGATAACAGCCAGAATAATTCACCCCTCCACTTT.

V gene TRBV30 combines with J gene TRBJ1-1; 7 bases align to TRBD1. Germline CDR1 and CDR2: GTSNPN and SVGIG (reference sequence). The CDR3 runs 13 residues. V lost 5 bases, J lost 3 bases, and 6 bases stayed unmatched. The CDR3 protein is CAWGQGGDTEAFF. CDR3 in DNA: TGTGCCTGGGGCCAGGGGGGGGACACTGAAGCTTTCTTT.

DNA of the CDR3: TGTGCCAGCAGCTTAGGGTCGCGGGAGAGGGGCGAGACCCAGTACTTC. Protein product: CASSLGSRERGETQYF. This rearrangement joins TRBV11-3 to TRBJ2-5, with 7 bases fitting TRBD2. The CDR3 runs 16 residues. Germline trimming cut 1 base from V and 5 bases from J; bases unmatched to any gene: 10. Germline V gene data show CDR1 as SGHNT and CDR2 as YENEEA.

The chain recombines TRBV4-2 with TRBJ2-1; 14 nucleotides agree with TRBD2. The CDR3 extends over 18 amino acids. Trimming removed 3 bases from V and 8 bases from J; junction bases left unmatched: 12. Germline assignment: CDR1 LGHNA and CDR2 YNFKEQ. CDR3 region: CASSHGLAGGLPRDEQFF. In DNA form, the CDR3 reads TGTGCCAGCAGCCATGGACTAGCGGGGGGCCTTCCGAGGGATGAGCAGTTCTTC.

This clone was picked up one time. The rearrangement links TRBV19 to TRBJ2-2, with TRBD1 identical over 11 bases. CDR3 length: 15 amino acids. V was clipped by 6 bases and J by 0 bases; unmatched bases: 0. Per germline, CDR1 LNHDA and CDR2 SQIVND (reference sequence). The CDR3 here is CASRGQGANTGELFF. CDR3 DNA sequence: TGTGCCAGTAGGGGACAGGGGGCGAACACCGGGGAGCTGTTTTTT.

The CDR3 DNA sequence: TGTGCCAGCAGCTTAGCTGTGTCGTCTGACAACTATGGCTACACCTTC. Protein product: CASSLAVSSDNYGYTF. V and J are TRBV7-2 and TRBJ1-2; D not certain. Germline V CDR1 and CDR2: SGHTA, FQGNSA. CDR3 length: 16 amino acids. V was cut by 0 bases and J by 2 bases, with 13 bases left in between.

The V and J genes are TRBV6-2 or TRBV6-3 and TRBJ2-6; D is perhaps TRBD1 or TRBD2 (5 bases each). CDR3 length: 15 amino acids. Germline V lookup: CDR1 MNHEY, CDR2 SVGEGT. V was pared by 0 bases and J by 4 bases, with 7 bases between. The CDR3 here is CASSYSGTGANVLTF. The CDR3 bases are TGTGCCAGCAGTTACTCAGGGACCGGGGCCAACGTCCTGACTTTC.

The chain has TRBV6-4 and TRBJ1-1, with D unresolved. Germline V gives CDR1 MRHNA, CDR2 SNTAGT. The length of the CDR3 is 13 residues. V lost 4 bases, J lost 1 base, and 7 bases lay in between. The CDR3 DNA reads TGTGCCAGCAGTGTTAGGGCGAACACTGAAGCTTTCTTT. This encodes CASSVRANTEAFF.

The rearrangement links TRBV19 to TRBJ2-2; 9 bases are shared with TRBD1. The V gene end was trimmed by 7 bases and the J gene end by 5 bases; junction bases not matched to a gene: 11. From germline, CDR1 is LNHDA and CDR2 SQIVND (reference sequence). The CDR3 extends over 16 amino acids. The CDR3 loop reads CASMKWTGEFTGELFF. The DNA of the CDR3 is TGTGCCAGTATGAAATGGACAGGGGAATTTACCGGGGAGCTGTTTTTT.

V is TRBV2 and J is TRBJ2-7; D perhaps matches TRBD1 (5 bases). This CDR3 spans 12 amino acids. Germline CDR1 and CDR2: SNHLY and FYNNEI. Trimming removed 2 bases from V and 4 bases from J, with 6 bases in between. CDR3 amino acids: CASSERTYEQYF. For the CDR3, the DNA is TGTGCCAGCAGTGAACGGACATACGAGCAGTACTTC.

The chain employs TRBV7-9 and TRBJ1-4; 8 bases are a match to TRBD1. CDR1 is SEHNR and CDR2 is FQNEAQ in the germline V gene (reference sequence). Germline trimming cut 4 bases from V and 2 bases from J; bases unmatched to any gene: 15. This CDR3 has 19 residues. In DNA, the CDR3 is TGTGCCAGCAGCTCAACGTGGCAGGGGGCGCCCCGGACTAATGAAAAACTGTTTTTT. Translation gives CASSSTWQGAPRTNEKLFF.

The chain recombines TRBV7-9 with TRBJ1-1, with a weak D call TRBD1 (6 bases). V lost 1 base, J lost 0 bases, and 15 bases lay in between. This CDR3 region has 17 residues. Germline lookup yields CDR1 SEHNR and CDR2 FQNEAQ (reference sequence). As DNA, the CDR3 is TGTGCCAGCAGCTTAGTAAGGGGGTTACTCATGAACACTGAAGCTTTCTTT. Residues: CASSLVRGLLMNTEAFF.

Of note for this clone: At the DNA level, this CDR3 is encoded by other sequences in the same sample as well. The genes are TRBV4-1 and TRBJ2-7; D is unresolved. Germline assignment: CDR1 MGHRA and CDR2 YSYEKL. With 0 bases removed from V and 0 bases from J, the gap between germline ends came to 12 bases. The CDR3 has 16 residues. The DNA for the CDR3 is TGCGCCAGCAGCCAAGATTGGCCAGGCAGCTCCTACGAGCAGTACTTC. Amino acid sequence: CASSQDWPGSSYEQYF.

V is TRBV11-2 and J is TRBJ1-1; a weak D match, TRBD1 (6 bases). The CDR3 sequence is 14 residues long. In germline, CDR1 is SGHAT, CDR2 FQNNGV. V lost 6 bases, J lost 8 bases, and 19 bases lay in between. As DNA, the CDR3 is TGTGCCAGCAGTCCGGGGGGGGCGGTCGTGGAAGCTTTCTTT. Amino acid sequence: CASSPGGAVVEAFF.

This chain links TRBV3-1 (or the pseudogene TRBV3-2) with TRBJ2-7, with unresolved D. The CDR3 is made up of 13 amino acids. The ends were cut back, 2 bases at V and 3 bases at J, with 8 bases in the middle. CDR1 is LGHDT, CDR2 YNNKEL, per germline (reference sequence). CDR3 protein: CASSQHAYYEQYF. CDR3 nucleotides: TGTGCCAGCAGCCAACACGCGTACTACGAGCAGTACTTC.

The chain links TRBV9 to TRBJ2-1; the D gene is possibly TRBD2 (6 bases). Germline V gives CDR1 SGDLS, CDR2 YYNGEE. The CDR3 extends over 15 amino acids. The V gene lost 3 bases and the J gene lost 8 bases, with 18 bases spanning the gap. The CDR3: CASSAQLGGSDEQFF. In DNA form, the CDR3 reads TGTGCCAGCAGCGCCCAACTTGGGGGGAGTGATGAGCAGTTCTTC.

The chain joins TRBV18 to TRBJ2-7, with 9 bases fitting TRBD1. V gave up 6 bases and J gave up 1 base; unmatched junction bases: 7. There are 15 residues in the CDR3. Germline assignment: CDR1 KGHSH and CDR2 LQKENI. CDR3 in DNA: TGTGCCAGCTCGCCAAGGGACAGGGTGTCCTACGAGCAGTACTTC. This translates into CASSPRDRVSYEQYF.

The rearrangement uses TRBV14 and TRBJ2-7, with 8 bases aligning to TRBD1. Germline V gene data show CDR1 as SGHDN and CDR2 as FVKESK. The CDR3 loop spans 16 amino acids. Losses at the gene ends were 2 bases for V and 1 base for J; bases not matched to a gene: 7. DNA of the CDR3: TGTGCCAGCAGCCAAAGGAGGGACAGGATGTCCTACGAGCAGTACTTC. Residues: CASSQRRDRMSYEQYF.

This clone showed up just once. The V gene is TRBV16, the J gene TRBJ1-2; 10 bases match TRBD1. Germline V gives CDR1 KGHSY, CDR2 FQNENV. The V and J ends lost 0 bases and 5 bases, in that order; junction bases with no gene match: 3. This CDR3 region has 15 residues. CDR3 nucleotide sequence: TGTGCCAGCAGCCAATCTCGGGACAGGGGTTATGGCTACACCTTC. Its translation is CASSQSRDRGYGYTF.

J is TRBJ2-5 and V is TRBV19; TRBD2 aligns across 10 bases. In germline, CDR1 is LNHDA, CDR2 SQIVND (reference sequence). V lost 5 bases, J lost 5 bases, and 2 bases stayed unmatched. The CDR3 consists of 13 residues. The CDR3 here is CASSLLAGETQYF. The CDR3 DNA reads TGTGCCAGTAGTCTACTAGCGGGGGAGACCCAGTACTTC.